A selection of T cell receptor beta chains follows, all from one sample in a study of T cell responses to AZD1222 COVID-19 vaccine. TCRdb's copy holds only in-frame clones and misses some; the assay was immunoSEQ multiplex PCR. The table lists 150,000 to 200,000 clones, over 85% of them singletons. Material: peripheral blood, obtained on day 0 of AZD1222 vaccination. All receptors come from an adult in good health. CDR3s include the opening cysteine and the closing phenylalanine or tryptophan. A D gene is named only where the DNA matches it firmly. Size is omitted from some rows. Given values are once, few, many or a class for expanded clones.

TRBJ1-5	TRBD1	TRBV25-1	-	TGTGCCAGCAGTGAATCGGGGACAGCAAATCAGCCCCAGCATTTT	CASSESGTANQPQHF
TRBJ1-1	TRBD1	TRBV11-3	-	TGTGCCAGCAGCTTTACTGGACAGGCAAACACTGAAGCTTTCTTT	CASSFTGQANTEAFF
TRBJ1-2	-	TRBV7-9	-	TGTGCCAGCAGCTTAGAGAACAGTTGGGGCTACACCTTC	CASSLENSWGYTF
TRBJ2-3	TRBD1	TRBV3-1/TRBV3-2	-	TGTGCCAGCAGCCGACAGGGGAGAGATACGCAGTATTTT	CASSRQGRDTQYF
TRBJ2-2	-	TRBV5-4	-	TGTGCCAGCAGCTTGGCGTGGGAGGCCGGGGAGCTGTTTTTT	CASSLAWEAGELFF
TRBJ1-6	-	TRBV6-1	-	TGTGCCAGCAGTGAAGCGGGAAGGACCCTCCACTTT	CASSEAGRTLHF
TRBJ2-7	TRBD2	TRBV27	-	TGTGCCAGCAGTTTAGCGGGACTAGCGCCCTACGAGCAGTACTTC	CASSLAGLAPYEQYF
TRBJ1-2	TRBD1	TRBV11-2	-	TGTGCCAGCAGCTCTACCCTCGGACAGGGCCTCAATGGCTACACCTTC	CASSSTLGQGLNGYTF
TRBJ1-2	-	TRBV6-2/TRBV6-3	-	TGTGCCAGCAGTTACTCGACGGGGCCGGATGGCTACACCTTC	CASSYSTGPDGYTF
TRBJ1-5	-	TRBV18	-	TGTGCCAGCTCCACCGGGGCCAATCAGCAGCCCCAGCATTTT	CASSTGANQQPQHF
TRBJ1-4	-	TRBV6-5	once	TGTGCCAGCAGTTACGGAGTGAATGAAAAACTGTTTTTT	CASSYGVNEKLFF
TRBJ1-2	-	TRBV23-1	-	TGCGCCAGACCTGGGAAGTTACAGGGAAATGGCTACACCTTC	CARPGKLQGNGYTF
TRBJ1-1	TRBD1	TRBV27	-	TGTGCCAGCAGTTATTCCGGGACAGGGTTAACTGAAGCTTTCTTT	CASSYSGTGLTEAFF
TRBJ1-1	-	TRBV12-3/TRBV12-4	-	TGTGCCAGCAGTTTAAGGACAGACCCTGAAGCTTTCTTT	CASSLRTDPEAFF
TRBJ1-1	TRBD1	TRBV4-1	-	TGCGCCAGCAGCCCGCCGACGGACAGGGCTAACACTGAAGCTTTCTTT	CASSPPTDRANTEAFF
TRBJ1-2	-	TRBV25-1	-	TGTGCCAGCAGTGCCCCAGACGGGGCATCTAACTATGGCTACACCTTC	CASSAPDGASNYGYTF
TRBJ2-7	TRBD1	TRBV5-6	-	TGTGCCAGCAGCTTGTTACTTGGACAGGGAGGCGACTACGAGCAGTACTTC	CASSLLLGQGGDYEQYF
TRBJ2-5	TRBD2	TRBV27	-	TGTGCCAGCAGTTCTTTAGCGGGAGGACCGAAAGAGACCCAGTACTTC	CASSSLAGGPKETQYF
TRBJ2-7	-	TRBV6-5	-	TGTGCCAGCAGTTACCGCCTCGGGGACTACGAGCAGTACTTC	CASSYRLGDYEQYF
TRBJ1-2	-	TRBV4-1	-	TGCGCCAGCAGCCTTGACACAGGGAACTATGGCTACACCTTC	CASSLDTGNYGYTF